The T cell receptor (beta chain) described here comes from a study of shared clonotypes between healthy human individuals. Study-level findings and limits: Relative to memory subsets, naive subsets generally showed larger estimated richness.

Donation came from healthy HIV-negative adults that had no recent acute infections or vaccinations. Only Caucasian adults living in Nashville, Tennessee served as donors. The assay was immunoSEQ multiplex PCR, and TCRdb's table has in-frame clones only and misses some. The sample carries about 1.5 million clones, roughly 98% recorded once. V lost 0 bases and J 12 bases, leaving 15 bases between the germline ends. The CDR3 has 14 residues. Germline assignment: CDR1 MNHEY and CDR2 SVGAGI. Details on this clone: What it binds is not known.

V gene TRBV6-5 combines with J gene TRBJ2-1; D is ambiguous. Material: naive CD4+ T cells sorted from blood. Specified subset: CD45RA+ positively selected. The sequence was collected from a man younger than 40 in good health. As DNA, the CDR3 is TGTGCCAGCAGTTACTCTTCTCAGGTAGCTCGGCAGTTCTTC. Translation gives CASSYSSQVARQFF.